This T cell receptor (beta chain) came from a study of T cell responses to AZD1222 COVID-19 vaccine. Points from the study as a whole: Donors in the cohort were predominantly white British and more often female, and clonal diversity was possibly underestimated. In the spike-specific TCR repertoire, nearly half reportedly target unmutated variant regions.

A note on this clone: What it binds is unknown.

The assay was immunoSEQ multiplex PCR, and TCRdb's table has in-frame clones only and misses some. Among fewer than 120,000 clones, 70% to 90% were seen once, and the ten largest hold roughly 3.2%. Trimming took 4 bases from V and 5 from J; bases not matched to a gene: 4. The length of the CDR3 is 13 residues. Germline V gene sequence: CDR1 SGHTA, CDR2 FQGNSA. The rearrangement links TRBV7-2 to TRBJ1-1; 7 nucleotides agree with TRBD1. The clonotype originates from an adult in good health. The source material was peripheral blood, sampled on day 0 of AZD1222 vaccination. This CDR3 reads CASSWGTVTEAFF. The CDR3 DNA is TGTGCCAGCAGCTGGGGGACAGTAACTGAAGCTTTCTTT.